Below are 6 T cell receptor beta chains sequenced from a single sample in a study of cytomegalovirus exposure and HLA in healthy donors. PCR primers comprised 60 Vbeta and 13 Jbeta primers. The table came from immunoSEQ multiplex PCR; TCRdb's copy has only in-frame clones and leaves some out. There are about 53,000 clones in the sample, with over 2% held by the top ten. Sequencing input: PBMCs. Receptors were obtained from a woman aged 18 to 35 in good health and CMV-seronegative.

Concerning this clone: The junction does not match germline at one end; this may be a read error. The chain recombines TRBV30 with TRBJ1-6; D gene unclear. The germline CDR1 and CDR2 sequences are GTSNPN and SVGIG (reference sequence). The CDR3 contains 13 residues. This CDR3 is CAWADAPNSHLHF. The CDR3 DNA follows: TGTGCCTGGGCAGATGCCCCCAATTCACACCTCCACTTT.

V is TRBV5-1 and J is TRBJ1-2, with D tentatively TRBD1 (6 bases). The CDR3 consists of 14 residues. Looked up from germline, CDR1 is SGHRS and CDR2 is YFSETQ. V was pared by 4 bases and J by 3 bases, with 13 bases between. The CDR3 DNA sequence: TGCGCCAGCAGCGGAGGACAGCCGGACTATGGCTACACCTTC. Residues: CASSGGQPDYGYTF.

This chain uses TRBV30 with TRBJ1-5, with D possibly matching TRBD1 (6 bases). V dropped 2 bases and J dropped 0 bases, with 17 bases sitting between them. Looked up from germline, CDR1 is GTSNPN and CDR2 is SVGIG (reference sequence). The CDR3 covers 17 residues. CDR3 loop: CAWSSTQGSYSNQPQHF. CDR3 DNA sequence: TGTGCCTGGAGTTCCACCCAGGGGTCGTATAGCAATCAGCCCCAGCATTTT.

The chain has TRBV5-1 and TRBJ2-2; D is unresolved. The CDR3 loop spans 15 amino acids. Trimming left V 6 bases short and J 3 bases short, with 15 bases between. Per germline, CDR1 SGHRS and CDR2 YFSETQ. The DNA of the CDR3 is TGCGCCAGCACCCTTGAGGCGAGCCACACCGGGGAGCTGTTTTTT. This sequence encodes CASTLEASHTGELFF.

The chain has TRBV5-1 and TRBJ2-5; possibly TRBD2 for D (6 bases). V shed 4 bases and J shed 4 bases, with 23 bases lying between them. This CDR3 region has 17 residues. Germline V lookup: CDR1 SGHRS, CDR2 YFSETQ. CDR3 nucleotide sequence: TGCGCCAGCAGCGGGAGGCCGGGAGAGGGAGTCGGAGAGACCCAGTACTTC. Amino acids: CASSGRPGEGVGETQYF.

V usage is TRBV6-5 and J usage is TRBJ1-1, with a weak D call TRBD1 (5 bases). The CDR3 has 14 residues. CDR1 is MNHEY, CDR2 SVGAGI, per germline. Trimming took off 6 bases at V and 6 bases at J, with 17 bases between the two ends. CDR3 residues: CASRSLRVGSEAFF. The CDR3 DNA is TGTGCCAGCAGATCGCTCAGGGTTGGGTCTGAAGCTTTCTTT.